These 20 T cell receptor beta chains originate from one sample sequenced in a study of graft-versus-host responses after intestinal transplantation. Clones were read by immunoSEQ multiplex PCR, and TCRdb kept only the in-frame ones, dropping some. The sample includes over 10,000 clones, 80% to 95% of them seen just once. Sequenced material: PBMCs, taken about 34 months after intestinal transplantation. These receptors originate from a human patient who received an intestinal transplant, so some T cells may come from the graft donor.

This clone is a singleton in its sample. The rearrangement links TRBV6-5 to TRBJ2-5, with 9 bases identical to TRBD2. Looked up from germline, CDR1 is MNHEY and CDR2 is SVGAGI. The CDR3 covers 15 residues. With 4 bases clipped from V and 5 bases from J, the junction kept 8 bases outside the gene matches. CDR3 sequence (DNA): TGTGCCAGCAGTTCCCCAATAGCGGGGGAGGAGACCCAGTACTTC. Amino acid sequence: CASSSPIAGEETQYF.

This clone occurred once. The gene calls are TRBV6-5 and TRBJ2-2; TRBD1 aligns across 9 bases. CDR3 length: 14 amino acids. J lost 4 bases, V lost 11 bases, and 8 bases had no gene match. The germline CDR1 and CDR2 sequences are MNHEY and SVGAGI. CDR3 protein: CAPTGTGFTGELFF. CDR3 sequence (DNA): TGTGCCCCCACGGGGACAGGGTTCACCGGGGAGCTGTTTTTT.

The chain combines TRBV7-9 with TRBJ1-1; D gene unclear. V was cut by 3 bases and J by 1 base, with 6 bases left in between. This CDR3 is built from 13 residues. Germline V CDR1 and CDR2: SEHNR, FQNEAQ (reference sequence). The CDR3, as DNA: TGTGCCAGCAGCTTCTCCCAGAACACTGAAGCTTTCTTT. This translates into CASSFSQNTEAFF.

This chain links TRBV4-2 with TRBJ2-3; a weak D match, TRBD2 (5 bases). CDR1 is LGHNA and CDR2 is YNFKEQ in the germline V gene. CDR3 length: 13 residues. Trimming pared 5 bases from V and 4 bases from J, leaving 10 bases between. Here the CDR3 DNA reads TGTGCCAGCAGCTTAGGCGGGCCAGATACGCAGTATTTT. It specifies CASSLGGPDTQYF.

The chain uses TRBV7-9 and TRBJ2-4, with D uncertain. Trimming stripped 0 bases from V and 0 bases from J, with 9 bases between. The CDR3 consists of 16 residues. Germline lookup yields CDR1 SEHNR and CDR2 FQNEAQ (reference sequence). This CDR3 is CASSLAPFLAKNIQYF. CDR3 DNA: TGTGCCAGCAGCTTAGCCCCTTTCCTAGCCAAAAACATTCAGTACTTC.

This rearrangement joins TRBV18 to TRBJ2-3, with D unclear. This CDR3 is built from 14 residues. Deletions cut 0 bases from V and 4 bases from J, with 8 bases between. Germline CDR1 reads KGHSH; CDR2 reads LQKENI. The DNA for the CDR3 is TGTGCCAGCTCACCACCCGGATGGGCAGATACGCAGTATTTT. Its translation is CASSPPGWADTQYF.

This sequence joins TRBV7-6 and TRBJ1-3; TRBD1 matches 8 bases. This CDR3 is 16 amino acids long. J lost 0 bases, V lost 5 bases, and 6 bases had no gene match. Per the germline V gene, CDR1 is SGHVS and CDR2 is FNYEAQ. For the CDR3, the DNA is TGTGCCAGCAGCCCGTACAGGGGGAGCTCTGGAAACACCATATATTTT. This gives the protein CASSPYRGSSGNTIYF.

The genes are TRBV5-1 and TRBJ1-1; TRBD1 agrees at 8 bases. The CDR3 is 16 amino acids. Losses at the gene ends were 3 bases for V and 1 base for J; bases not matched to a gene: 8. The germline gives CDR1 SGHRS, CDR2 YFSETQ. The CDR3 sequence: CASSYTVGTGNTEAFF. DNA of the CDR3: TGCGCCAGCAGCTACACAGTCGGGACAGGGAACACTGAAGCTTTCTTT.

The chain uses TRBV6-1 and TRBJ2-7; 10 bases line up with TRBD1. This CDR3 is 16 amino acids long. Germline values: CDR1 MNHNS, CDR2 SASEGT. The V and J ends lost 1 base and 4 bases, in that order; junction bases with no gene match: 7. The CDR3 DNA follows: TGTGCCAGCAGTGAAGGGGTGACAGGGGGCCCGTACGAGCAGTACTTC. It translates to CASSEGVTGGPYEQYF.

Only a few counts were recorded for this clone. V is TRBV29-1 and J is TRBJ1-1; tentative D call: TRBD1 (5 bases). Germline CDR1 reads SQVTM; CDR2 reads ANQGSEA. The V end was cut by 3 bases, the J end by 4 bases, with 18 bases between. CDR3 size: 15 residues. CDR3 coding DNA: TGCAGCGTTGAGTATCCTGCAGGGTGGGGCACTGAAGCTTTCTTT. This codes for CSVEYPAGWGTEAFF.

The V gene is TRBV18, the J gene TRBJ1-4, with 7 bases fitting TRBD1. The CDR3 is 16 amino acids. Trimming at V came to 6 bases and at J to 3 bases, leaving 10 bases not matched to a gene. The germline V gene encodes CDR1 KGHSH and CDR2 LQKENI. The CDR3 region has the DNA TGTGCCAGCTCCCTTGCTGACAGGGAAGCTAATGAAAAACTGTTTTTT. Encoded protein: CASSLADREANEKLFF.

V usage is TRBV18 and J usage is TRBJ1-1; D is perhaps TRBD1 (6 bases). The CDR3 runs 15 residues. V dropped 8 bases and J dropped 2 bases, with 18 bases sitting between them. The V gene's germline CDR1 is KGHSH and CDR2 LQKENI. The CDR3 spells CASATKAGANTEAFF. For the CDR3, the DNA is TGTGCCAGCGCAACAAAGGCAGGGGCTAACACTGAAGCTTTCTTT.

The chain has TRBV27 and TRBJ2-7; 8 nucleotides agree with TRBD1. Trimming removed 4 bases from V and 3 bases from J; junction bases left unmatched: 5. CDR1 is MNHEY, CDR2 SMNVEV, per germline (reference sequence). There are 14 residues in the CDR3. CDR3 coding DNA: TGTGCCAGCAGTTCCCGGGACAGGTACTACGAGCAGTACTTC. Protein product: CASSSRDRYYEQYF.

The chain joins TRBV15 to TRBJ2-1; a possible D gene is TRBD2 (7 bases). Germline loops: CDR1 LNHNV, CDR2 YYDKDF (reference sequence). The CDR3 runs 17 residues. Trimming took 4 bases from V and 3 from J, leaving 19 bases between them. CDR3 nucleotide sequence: TGTGCCACCAGCATATCACCTACGGGGGGCCACTACAATGAGCAGTTCTTC. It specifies CATSISPTGGHYNEQFF.

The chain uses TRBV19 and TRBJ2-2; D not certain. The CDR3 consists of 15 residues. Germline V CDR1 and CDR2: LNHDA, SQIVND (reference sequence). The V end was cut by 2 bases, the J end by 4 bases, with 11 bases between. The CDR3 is CASSISLVLTGELFF. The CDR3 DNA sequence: TGTGCCAGTAGTATAAGCTTAGTTCTCACCGGGGAGCTGTTTTTT.

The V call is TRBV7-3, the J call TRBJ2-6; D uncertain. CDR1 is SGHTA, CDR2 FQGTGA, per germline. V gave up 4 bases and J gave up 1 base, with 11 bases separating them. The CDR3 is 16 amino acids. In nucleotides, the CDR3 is TGTGCCAGCAGCTCGCCAGCACCTTCTGGGGCCAACGTCCTGACTTTC. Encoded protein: CASSSPAPSGANVLTF.

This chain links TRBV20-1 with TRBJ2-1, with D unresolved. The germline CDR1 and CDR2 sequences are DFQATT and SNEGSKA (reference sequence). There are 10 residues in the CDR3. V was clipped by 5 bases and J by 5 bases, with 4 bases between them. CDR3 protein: CSAANNEQFF. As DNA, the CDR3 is TGCAGTGCTGCTAACAATGAGCAGTTCTTC.

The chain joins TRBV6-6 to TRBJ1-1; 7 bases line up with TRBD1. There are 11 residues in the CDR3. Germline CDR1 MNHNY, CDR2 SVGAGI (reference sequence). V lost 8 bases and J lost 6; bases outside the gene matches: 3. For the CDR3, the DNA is TGTGCCAGCCCAGGGGGGGCTGAAGCTTTCTTT. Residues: CASPGGAEAFF.

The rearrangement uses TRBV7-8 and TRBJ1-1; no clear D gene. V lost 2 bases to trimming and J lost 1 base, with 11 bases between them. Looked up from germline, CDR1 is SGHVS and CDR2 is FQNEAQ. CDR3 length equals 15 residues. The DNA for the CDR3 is TGTGCCAGCAGCTTACCCCGAGGGTCGAACACTGAAGCTTTCTTT. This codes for CASSLPRGSNTEAFF.

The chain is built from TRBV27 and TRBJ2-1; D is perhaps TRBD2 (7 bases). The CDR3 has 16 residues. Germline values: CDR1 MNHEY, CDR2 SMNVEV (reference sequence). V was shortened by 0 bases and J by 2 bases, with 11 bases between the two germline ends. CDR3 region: CASSLSPGGPYNEQFF. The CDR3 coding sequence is TGTGCCAGCAGTTTATCGCCGGGGGGCCCCTACAATGAGCAGTTCTTC.